This TCR beta chain was identified in a study of CD8 T cells in Susac syndrome. TEMRA cells were FACS-enriched, unlike CD8+ and CD4+ T cells, which were negatively isolated. With random hexamers, reverse transcription was performed on about 0.5 to 1 ug of RNA. One entry per CDR3 protein, called by TCRdb with MiXCR from the immunoSEQ multiplex PCR reads. The sample includes 150,000 to 200,000 distinct CDR3 sequences, roughly 93% of them seen just once. CDR3 length equals 13 residues. CDR1 is SQVTM and CDR2 is ANQGSEA in the germline V gene. The V gene end was trimmed by 5 bases and the J gene end by 6 bases; junction bases not matched to a gene: 8.

This TCR derives from a human donor in good health. This sequence joins TRBV29-1 and TRBJ1-2; 8 bases align to TRBD1. The source material was CD4+ T cells from PBMCs. CDR3: CSVTLQGDDGYTF. The CDR3 DNA follows: TGCAGCGTTACACTACAGGGGGATGATGGCTACACCTTC.